These T cell receptor beta chains were read from a single sample in a study of blood T cell repertoires in COVID-19. Produced via immunoSEQ multiplex PCR; TCRdb's table is partial and in-frame only. Here the sample spans over 150,000 clones, 75% to 90% being singletons. The sample consisted of peripheral blood. All receptors derive from a woman aged 55-69 years with acute or convalescent COVID-19. The CDR3 runs from the conserved cysteine through the conserved F or W. A D gene is named only where the DNA matches it firmly. Size is stated for part of the rows, as once, few or many counts, or as a class when the clone is expanded.

v_call	clone_size	j_call	d_call	cdr3_nt	cdr3_aa
TRBV12-5	NA	TRBJ1-2	TRBD1	TGTGCTAGTGGAGCCCGGGGACAGGGGAACTATGGCTACACCTTC	CASGARGQGNYGYTF
TRBV12-5	NA	TRBJ1-1	NA	TGTGCTAGTGGCCTCTCGGTCCAGGGGACTGAAGCTTTCTTT	CASGLSVQGTEAFF
TRBV27	NA	TRBJ1-4	NA	TGTGCCAGCAGTCCCCTGACAGGCCCCCTTAGGGAAAAACTGTTTTTT	CASSPLTGPLREKLFF
TRBV6-2/TRBV6-3	NA	TRBJ1-1	TRBD1	TGTGCCAGCAGCGGGACAGCGAACACTGAAGCTTTCTTT	CASSGTANTEAFF
TRBV5-6	NA	TRBJ2-7	NA	TGTGCCAGCAGCGTGACAGGATACGAGCAGTACTTC	CASSVTGYEQYF
TRBV11-2	NA	TRBJ2-7	NA	TGTGCCAGCAGCCCAGACTACGAGCAGTACTTC	CASSPDYEQYF
TRBV5-4	NA	TRBJ1-2	NA	TGTGCCAGCAGCTTCGGACAGCTCTATGGCTACACCTTC	CASSFGQLYGYTF
TRBV5-1	NA	TRBJ2-3	NA	TGCGCCAGCAGCTTGCCGTTGGGGGCCACAGATACGCAGTATTTT	CASSLPLGATDTQYF
TRBV6-2/TRBV6-3	NA	TRBJ1-5	NA	TGTGCCAGCAGCAATAGACATGGCAATCAGCCCCAGCATTTT	CASSNRHGNQPQHF
TRBV7-9	NA	TRBJ1-2	TRBD1	TGTGCCAGCAGCTCGCGGACAGGAGTCTATGGCTACACCTTC	CASSSRTGVYGYTF
TRBV7-2	NA	TRBJ1-1	NA	TGTGCCAGCAGCATAGCCGGGGGAGGGGCGATGAACACTGAAGCTTTCTTT	CASSIAGGGAMNTEAFF
TRBV6-1	once	TRBJ1-4	TRBD1	TGTGCCAGCAGTGAAGTGGGGATGACAGGGTCCTTGGGGCAACTGTTTTTT	CASSEVGMTGSLGQLFF
TRBV3-1/TRBV3-2	NA	TRBJ1-3	TRBD1	TGTGCCAGCAGCCAAGGGGGACAGGGTGTCTCTGGAAACACCATATATTTT	CASSQGGQGVSGNTIYF
TRBV5-4	NA	TRBJ1-2	TRBD1	TGTGCCAGCAGCTTTCGGACAGGGGGGTATGGCTACACCTTC	CASSFRTGGYGYTF
TRBV3-1/TRBV3-2	NA	TRBJ2-2	NA	TGTGCCAGCAGCCAGACCCCAACAGGGACGAACACCGGGGAGCTGTTTTTT	CASSQTPTGTNTGELFF
TRBV6-5	NA	TRBJ1-2	TRBD1	TGTGCCAGCAGTTTAGACAGGGCGTCCTATGGCTACACCTTC	CASSLDRASYGYTF
TRBV5-1	once	TRBJ2-3	NA	TGCGCCAGCAGCTTAGTCGCAGGGGCAGATACGCAGTATTTT	CASSLVAGADTQYF
TRBV27	NA	TRBJ1-1	NA	TGTGCCAGCAGTTCCTATGTCCAGAACACTGAAGCTTTCTTT	CASSSYVQNTEAFF
TRBV3-1/TRBV3-2	NA	TRBJ1-6	NA	TGTGCCAGCAGTCCTGACAGGCGCTCCTATAATTCACCCCTCCACTTT	CASSPDRRSYNSPLHF
TRBV5-5	NA	TRBJ1-1	NA	TGTGCCAGCAGCTCGACAGCGAACACTGAAGCTTTCTTT	CASSSTANTEAFF
TRBV27	NA	TRBJ1-4	TRBD1	TGTGCCAGCACTCGAGGGACAGGGGCGGAACTGTTTTTT	CASTRGTGAELFF
TRBV7-6	NA	TRBJ1-2	NA	TGTGCCAGCAGCCCCGGGGTAGGCTACACCTTC	CASSPGVGYTF
TRBV19	NA	TRBJ2-1	NA	TGTGCCAGTAGGGCAGGGTTTCAATCAAATGAGCAGTTCTTC	CASRAGFQSNEQFF
TRBV10-3	NA	TRBJ1-4	NA	TGTGCCATCAGTGGGACTGCGGACGCAACTAATGAAAAACTGTTTTTT	CAISGTADATNEKLFF
TRBV18	NA	TRBJ2-6	TRBD1	TGTGCCAGCTCACATGGGACAGGGGGAGCCTCTGGGGCCAACGTCCTGACTTTC	CASSHGTGGASGANVLTF
TRBV14	once	TRBJ2-7	TRBD2	TGTGCCAGCAGCCCGACTAGCGGGGGGACCTACGAGCAGTACTTC	CASSPTSGGTYEQYF
TRBV18	NA	TRBJ1-1	NA	TGTGCCAGCTCACCTACGACTGTGAACACTGAAGCTTTCTTT	CASSPTTVNTEAFF
TRBV2	NA	TRBJ1-1	NA	TGTGCCAGCATCCGGACAGAGAACACTGAAGCTTTCTTT	CASIRTENTEAFF
TRBV6-2/TRBV6-3	NA	TRBJ1-6	NA	TGTGCCAGCAGTCAGGGGAAAGATTCACCCCTCCACTTT	CASSQGKDSPLHF
TRBV7-9	NA	TRBJ2-7	NA	TGTGCCAGCAGCTTAGCGGGCGGGAAGGACGAGCAGTACTTC	CASSLAGGKDEQYF
TRBV7-2	NA	TRBJ1-1	NA	TGTGCCAGCAGCTTAGCGGGAAGGGGCACTGAAGCTTTCTTT	CASSLAGRGTEAFF
TRBV27	NA	TRBJ2-1	TRBD2	TGTGCCAGCAGTTTTGGACTAGCGTACAATGAGCAGTTCTTC	CASSFGLAYNEQFF
TRBV5-1	few	TRBJ1-5	TRBD1	TGCGCCAGCAGCGTGACAGGGGGCGCCACTCAGCCCCAGCATTTT	CASSVTGGATQPQHF
TRBV6-6	NA	TRBJ1-1	TRBD1	TGTGCCAGCAGTTCCCCGACAGGGGGTGGCAACACTGAAGCTTTCTTT	CASSSPTGGGNTEAFF
TRBV5-1	NA	TRBJ2-3	NA	TGCGCCAGCAGCTTGGTGGCAGGAGGGGCAGATACGCAGTATTTT	CASSLVAGGADTQYF
TRBV6-5	NA	TRBJ2-6	NA	TGTGCCAGCAGTTACGCAGCAGGGTCTGGGGCCAACGTCCTGACTTTC	CASSYAAGSGANVLTF
TRBV5-5	NA	TRBJ1-2	TRBD1	TGTGCCAGCAGCCCTCGGACAGGGGCGGGGGAAGGCTACACCTTC	CASSPRTGAGEGYTF
TRBV11-3	NA	TRBJ2-1	TRBD1	TGTGCCAGCAGCTTAGGGAGTAGGACAGGGGTATTTTACAATGAGCAGTTCTTC	CASSLGSRTGVFYNEQFF
TRBV19	NA	TRBJ1-6	TRBD1	TGTGCCAGTAGTATATCCCCGACAGGGCATAATTCACCCCTCCACTTT	CASSISPTGHNSPLHF
TRBV12-5	NA	TRBJ1-1	TRBD1	TGTGCTAGTGGTTTGGTCTTAAGTGGGGGCCCGGGACAGGGGGCGCTTACTGAAGCTTTCTTT	CASGLVLSGGPGQGALTEAFF